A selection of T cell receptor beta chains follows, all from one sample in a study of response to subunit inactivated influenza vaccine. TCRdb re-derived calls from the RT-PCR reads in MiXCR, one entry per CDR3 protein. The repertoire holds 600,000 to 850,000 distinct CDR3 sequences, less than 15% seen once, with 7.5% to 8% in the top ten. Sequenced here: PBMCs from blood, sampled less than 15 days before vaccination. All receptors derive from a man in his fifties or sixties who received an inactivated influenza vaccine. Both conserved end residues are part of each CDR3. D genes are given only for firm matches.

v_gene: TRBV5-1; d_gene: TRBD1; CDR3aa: CASSPNRGRETQYF
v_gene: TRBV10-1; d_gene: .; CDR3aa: CASSTVTGELFF
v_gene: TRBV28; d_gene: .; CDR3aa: CASTPTTLGDRQPQHF
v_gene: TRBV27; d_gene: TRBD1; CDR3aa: CASSLSGQTEAFF
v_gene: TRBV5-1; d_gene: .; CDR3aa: CASSLQKGKGETQYF
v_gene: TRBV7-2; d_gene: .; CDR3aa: CASTYRQGGEKLFF
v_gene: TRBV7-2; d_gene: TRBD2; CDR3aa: CASSLTGTSGTQETQYF
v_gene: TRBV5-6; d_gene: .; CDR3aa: CASSSRDFTEAFF
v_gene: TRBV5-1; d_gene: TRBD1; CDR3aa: CASSLAPGGIETQYF
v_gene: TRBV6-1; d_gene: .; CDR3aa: CASSEAGGYTF
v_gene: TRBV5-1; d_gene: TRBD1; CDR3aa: CASMKRQGAQETQYF
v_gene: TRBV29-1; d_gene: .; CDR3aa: CSAAIGAYNEQFF
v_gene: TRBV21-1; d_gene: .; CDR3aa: CASSRQAPEQFF
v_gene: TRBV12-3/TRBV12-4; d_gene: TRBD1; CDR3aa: CASSLGARTGGRQFF
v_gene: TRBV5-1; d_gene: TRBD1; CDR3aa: CASSSDRRNEQYF
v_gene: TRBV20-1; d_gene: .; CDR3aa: CSAVRPPNVLTF
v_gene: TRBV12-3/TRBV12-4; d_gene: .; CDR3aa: CASSWAGGFSLF
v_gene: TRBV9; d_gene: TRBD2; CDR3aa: CASSVAGGPSDTQYF
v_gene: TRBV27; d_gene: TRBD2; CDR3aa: CASSLARTSGEGNEQFF
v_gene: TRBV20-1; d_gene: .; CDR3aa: CSARVSTVNTEAFF
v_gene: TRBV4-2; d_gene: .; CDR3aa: CASSQGRGGNTEAFF
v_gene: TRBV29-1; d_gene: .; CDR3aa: CSVGGGVKETQYF
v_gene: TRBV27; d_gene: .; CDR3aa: CASSLWGRNQPQHF
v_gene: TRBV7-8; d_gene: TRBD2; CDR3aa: CASSLDGEGSYEQYF
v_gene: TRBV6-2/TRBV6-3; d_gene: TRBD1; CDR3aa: CASSRRDRGSGANVLTF
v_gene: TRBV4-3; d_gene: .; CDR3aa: CASSQAPGVDTQYF
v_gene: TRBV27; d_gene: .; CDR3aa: CASSLNQGPIEETQYF
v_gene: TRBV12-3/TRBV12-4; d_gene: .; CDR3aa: CASSSPGLAKNIQYF
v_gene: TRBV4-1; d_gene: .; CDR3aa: CASSQGWTGEAFF
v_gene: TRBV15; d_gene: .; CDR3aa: CATSRDLQETQYF
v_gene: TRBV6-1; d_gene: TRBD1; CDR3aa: CASSTTGEQFF
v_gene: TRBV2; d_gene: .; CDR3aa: CASSEHRVRGNEQFF
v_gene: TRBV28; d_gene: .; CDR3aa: CASSPLGGRASVRTEAFF
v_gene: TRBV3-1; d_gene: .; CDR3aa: CASSQAGAAAYGYTF
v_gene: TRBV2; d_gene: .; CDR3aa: CASSGGQQRNYGYTF
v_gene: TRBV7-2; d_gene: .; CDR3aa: CASTYLGGSYQETQYF
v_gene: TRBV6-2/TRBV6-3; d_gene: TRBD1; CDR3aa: CASSRLGTGELSYEQYF
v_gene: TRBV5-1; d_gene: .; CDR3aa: CASSLGVRDYEQYF
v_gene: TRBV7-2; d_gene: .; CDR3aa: CASSPGRDYNEQFF
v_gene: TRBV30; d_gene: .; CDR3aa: CAWSLPYNEQFF
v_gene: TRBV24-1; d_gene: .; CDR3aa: CATSDRENNEQLF
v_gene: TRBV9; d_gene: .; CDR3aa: CASSVGTGRSNEKLFF
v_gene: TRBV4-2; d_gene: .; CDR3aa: CASSQDLRGETQYF
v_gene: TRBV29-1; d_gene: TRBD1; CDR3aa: CSVLDRSQQYF
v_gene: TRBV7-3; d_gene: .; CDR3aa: CASSFDDSSYEQYF
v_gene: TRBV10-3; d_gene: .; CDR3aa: CAISDQGIGNTIYF
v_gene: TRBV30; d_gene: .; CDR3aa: CAWIQGGGKLFF
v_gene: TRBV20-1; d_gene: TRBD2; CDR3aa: CSARGLAGARVNEQFF
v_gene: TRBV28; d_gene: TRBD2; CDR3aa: CASSFGTSGGTLQETQYF